The present T cell receptor (beta chain) was sequenced within a study of T cells in localized non-small cell lung cancer. Germline CDR1 reads SGHNT; CDR2 reads YENEEA. V lost 2 bases, J lost 4 bases, and 12 bases lay in between. The CDR3 runs 14 residues. This clone was observed a few times. Sequencing used immunoSEQ multiplex PCR; TCRdb keeps in-frame clones, though not all of them. This repertoire shows about 2,800 clones, 15% to 25% found once; its top ten account for more than 20%. The V gene is TRBV11-3, the J gene TRBJ2-7; D remains ambiguous. The sample in question was lung tumor tissue, obtained before any cancer treatment. The source is a male donor older than 55 with stage II squamous cell lung carcinoma. Here the CDR3 DNA reads TGTGCCAGCAGCTTATCCCAGAGAGAATACGAGCAGTACTTC. It is translated as CASSLSQREYEQYF.